The clone carrying this T cell receptor (beta chain) has at least ten counts. Its cognate antigen is unknown. Alpha and beta constant-region primers primed reverse transcription of around 500 ng RNA. Using multiplexing indices, alpha and beta chain libraries were generated apart by chain-specific third strand synthesis. TCRdb analysed the 5' RACE reads with MiXCR anew, one entry per CDR3 protein. The sample records 8,500 to 11,000 distinct CDR3 sequences, roughly 8% being singletons. Trimming took off 5 bases at V and 8 bases at J, with 9 bases between the two ends. CDR3 length: 11 residues. Germline-derived CDR1 and CDR2 are MDHEN and SYDVKM. These data come from a study of HIV-infected patients and healthy controls. Overall study findings and caveats: Healthy controls shared more CDR3 sequences between individuals than HIV-infected patients did. Healthy control repertoires had roughly threefold more distinct CDR3s than untreated HIV+ repertoires, and higher Shannon diversity. MAIT alpha-chain CDR3s were frequent in healthy controls, depleted in HIV+. HIV-associated CDR3 frequencies dropped significantly during therapy; CMV-associated ones, mostly rising, changed nonsignificantly.

All unsorted peripheral T cells were captured because whole blood was used without fractionation. This receptor was obtained from an adult in good health. The specimen was blood. The J gene is TRBJ1-1, the V gene TRBV28; unclear D gene. This chain's CDR3 is CASSLTEEAFF. The CDR3 DNA reads TGTGCCAGCAGTCTTACAGAAGAAGCTTTCTTT.